Following are 29 T cell receptor beta chains from one sample sequenced in a study of long-term antiretroviral therapy in people with HIV. It was version v3.0 of the immunoSEQ assay that was run at survey level. The table came from immunoSEQ multiplex PCR; TCRdb's copy has only in-frame clones and leaves some out. The data hold 20,000 to 30,000 clones, with roughly 77% observed a single time. This material consisted of unsorted PBMCs, taken 4.4 years after starting antiretroviral therapy. The receptors were gathered from a man in his thirties or forties with HIV.

This chain joins TRBV7-6 and TRBJ2-7; TRBD2 matches 9 bases. Per the germline V gene, CDR1 is SGHVS and CDR2 is FNYEAQ. The length of the CDR3 is 15 residues. V lost 6 bases, J lost 2 bases, and 8 bases stayed unmatched. CDR3 sequence (DNA): TGTGCCAGCAGTGCCGGGACTAGCCAAACCTACGAGCAGTACTTC. Translation: CASSAGTSQTYEQYF.

The chain is built from TRBV13 and TRBJ2-7, with D perhaps matching TRBD1 or TRBD2 (5 bases each). The CDR3 length is 14 residues. The ends were cut back, 5 bases at V and 3 bases at J, with 14 bases in the middle. The germline V gene encodes CDR1 PRHDT and CDR2 FYEKMQ (reference sequence). The CDR3 loop reads CASSPPGPGYEQYF. CDR3 sequence (DNA): TGTGCCAGCAGCCCCCCGGGACCCGGCTACGAGCAGTACTTC.

Only a few counts were recorded for this clone. V is TRBV19 and J is TRBJ1-4; perhaps TRBD1 as D (5 bases). V dropped 5 bases and J dropped 0 bases, with 13 bases sitting between them. The CDR3 spans 16 residues. Germline CDR1 reads LNHDA; CDR2 reads SQIVND (reference sequence). CDR3 amino acids: CASSGDRVATNEKLFF. Here the CDR3 DNA reads TGTGCCAGTAGTGGGGACCGCGTGGCAACTAATGAAAAACTGTTTTTT.

J is TRBJ2-7 and V is TRBV27; D is ambiguous. CDR1 and CDR2 from the germline V gene are MNHEY and SMNVEV (reference sequence). V shed 5 bases and J shed 3 bases, with 11 bases lying between them. CDR3 length: 13 amino acids. The DNA of the CDR3 is TGTGCCAGCAGTAAAACGGTTTACTACGAGCAGTACTTC. It encodes CASSKTVYYEQYF.

V is TRBV7-6 and J is TRBJ2-1, with D possibly TRBD2 on 6 matching bases. V was trimmed by 6 bases and J by 0 bases, leaving 12 bases between them. The germline gives CDR1 SGHVS, CDR2 FNYEAQ. CDR3 length: 15 residues. In nucleotides, the CDR3 is TGTGCCAGCAGTTTCATAGCGGTCTCCTACAATGAGCAGTTCTTC. Protein sequence: CASSFIAVSYNEQFF.

The J gene is TRBJ2-7, the V gene TRBV25-1, with 8 bases identical to TRBD1. In germline, CDR1 is MGHDK, CDR2 SYGVNS. The CDR3 runs 15 residues. V gave up 6 bases and J gave up 6 bases; unmatched junction bases: 13. In DNA, the CDR3 is TGTGCCAGCAGAAGAACGTCACAGGGGGAGACCGAGCAGTACTTC. Translated: CASRRTSQGETEQYF.

The chain is built from TRBV5-6 and TRBJ2-1; D is ambiguous. The germline V gene encodes CDR1 SGHDT and CDR2 YYEEEE. The CDR3 loop spans 13 amino acids. V was clipped by 1 base and J by 6 bases, with 8 bases between them. CDR3: CASSLPMSNEQFF. CDR3 bases: TGTGCCAGCAGCTTGCCCATGAGCAATGAGCAGTTCTTC.

The chain joins TRBV5-5 to TRBJ2-7; the D is unclear. V was pared by 4 bases and J by 0 bases, with 14 bases between. The germline gives CDR1 SGHKS, CDR2 YYEKEE (reference sequence). The CDR3 spans 15 residues. In DNA form, the CDR3 reads TGTGCCAGCAGCGTCGGAGCCACTCGCTCCTACGAGCAGTACTTC. Translation: CASSVGATRSYEQYF.

This rearrangement joins TRBV7-9 to TRBJ1-6; D ambiguous. CDR1 SEHNR and CDR2 FQNEAQ come from the germline V gene (reference sequence). The V gene lost 3 bases and the J gene lost 9 bases, with 12 bases spanning the gap. The CDR3 runs to 14 residues. Here the CDR3 reads CASSFPGFGSPLHF. The CDR3 nucleotides are TGTGCCAGCAGCTTTCCGGGGTTTGGTTCACCCCTCCACTTT.

The chain uses TRBV19 and TRBJ1-1, with D perhaps matching TRBD1 (5 bases). Germline CDR1 and CDR2: LNHDA and SQIVND (reference sequence). CDR3 length equals 16 residues. Trimming left V 3 bases short and J 1 base short, with 15 bases between. The CDR3 nucleotides read TGTGCCAGTAGTATCCCCGGACACAGTCAGAACACTGAAGCTTTCTTT. This sequence encodes CASSIPGHSQNTEAFF.

The rearrangement links TRBV9 to TRBJ2-5, with D perhaps TRBD1 (6 bases). The CDR3 covers 16 residues. Trimming removed 1 base from V and 5 bases from J, with 18 bases in between. The V gene's germline CDR1 is SGDLS and CDR2 YYNGEE. CDR3 bases: TGTGCCAGCAGCGTAAGGAGCGAACCCGGACAGGAGACCCAGTACTTC. This gives the protein CASSVRSEPGQETQYF. Supplemented by reference TRBV9 and TRBJ2-5, the full variable domain reads DSGVTQTPKHLITATGQRVTLRCSPRSGDLSVYWYQQSLDQGLQFLIQYYNGEERAKGNILERFSAQQFPDLHSELNLSSLELGDSALYFCASSVRSEPGQETQYFGPGTRLLVL.

The chain carries TRBV9 and TRBJ2-1; the D gene is possibly TRBD2 (6 bases). The V gene's germline CDR1 is SGDLS and CDR2 YYNGEE. V was shortened by 0 bases and J by 1 base, with 14 bases between the two germline ends. The CDR3 has 17 residues. The CDR3 sequence: CASSVAVLAGSYNEQFF. The CDR3, as DNA: TGTGCCAGCAGCGTAGCTGTCTTGGCGGGGTCCTACAATGAGCAGTTCTTC.

The CDR3 DNA reads TGTGCCAGCAGTTGGGGTGGCTACACCTTC. Encoded protein: CASSWGGYTF. V and J are TRBV6-1 and TRBJ1-2, with D unclear. V lost 5 bases, J lost 7 bases, and 5 bases lay in between. The CDR3 spans 10 residues. CDR1 is MNHNS, CDR2 SASEGT, per germline.

V and J are TRBV7-9 and TRBJ1-1; the match to TRBD1 covers 7 bases. The CDR3 contains 11 residues. J gave up 6 bases and V 11 bases, and 6 bases lay outside the gene matches. Germline V gene sequence: CDR1 SEHNR, CDR2 FQNEAQ (reference sequence). The CDR3 DNA reads TGTGCCGGGGAAGGGGGCCCTGAAGCTTTCTTT. Residues: CAGEGGPEAFF.

V is TRBV5-6 and J is TRBJ2-1; D may be TRBD2 (6 bases). V was cut by 1 base and J by 7 bases, with 9 bases left in between. Per the germline V gene, CDR1 is SGHDT and CDR2 is YYEEEE. The CDR3 runs 13 residues. For the CDR3, the DNA is TGTGCCAGCAGCTTGTTTCGGGGGAATGAGCAGTTCTTC. Its translation is CASSLFRGNEQFF. Full variable domain (rest looked up from reference TRBV5-6 and TRBJ2-1): DAGVTQSPTHLIKTRGQQVTLRCSPKSGHDTVSWYQQALGQGPQFIFQYYEEEERQRGNFPDRFSGHQFPNYSSELNVNALLLGDSALYLCASSLFRGNEQFFGPGTRLTVL.

This chain uses TRBV11-2 with TRBJ1-1; 7 positions agree with TRBD1. The CDR3 has 14 residues. J lost 2 bases, V lost 5 bases, and 5 bases had no gene match. CDR1 is SGHAT, CDR2 FQNNGV, per germline. CDR3 region: CASSPRTGNTEAFF. The CDR3 DNA is TGTGCCAGCAGCCCCAGGACAGGTAACACTGAAGCTTTCTTT.

The sample holds one count of this clone. The chain links TRBV7-2 to TRBJ2-1, with D perhaps TRBD2 (6 bases). The CDR3 consists of 15 residues. V lost 5 bases and J lost 8, with 19 bases in between. CDR1 and CDR2 (germline): SGHTA, FQGNSA. CDR3 sequence (DNA): TGTGCCAGCAGCGCCCCGGGAGTCCACAGAGATGAGCAGTTCTTC. Translating gives CASSAPGVHRDEQFF.

The gene calls are TRBV5-1 and TRBJ2-2, with D tentatively TRBD1 (5 bases). Germline lookup yields CDR1 SGHRS and CDR2 YFSETQ. V was cut by 3 bases and J by 5 bases, with 8 bases left in between. CDR3 size: 13 residues. DNA for the CDR3: TGCGCCAGCAGCTCCCGACAGACCGGGGAGCTGTTTTTT. The encoded protein is CASSSRQTGELFF.

V is TRBV5-4 and J is TRBJ1-1; D remains unclear. Trimming shortened V by 1 base and J by 2 bases, and 9 bases separated the two germline ends. CDR3 size: 14 residues. Germline V CDR1 and CDR2: SGHNT, YYREEE (reference sequence). CDR3 DNA: TGTGCCAGCAGCTTGAATGGGCCAAACACTGAAGCTTTCTTT. The encoded protein is CASSLNGPNTEAFF.

The sample holds a few counts of this clone. The chain has TRBV9 and TRBJ2-7; 7 positions match TRBD1. This CDR3 region has 14 residues. The V gene end was trimmed by 2 bases and the J gene end by 1 base; junction bases not matched to a gene: 3. The germline V gene encodes CDR1 SGDLS and CDR2 YYNGEE. The CDR3 nucleotides read TGTGCCAGCAGCGTCGGGACAGCTTCCTACGAGCAGTACTTC. Translation: CASSVGTASYEQYF. The full variable domain, completed using reference TRBV9 and TRBJ2-7, is DSGVTQTPKHLITATGQRVTLRCSPRSGDLSVYWYQQSLDQGLQFLIQYYNGEERAKGNILERFSAQQFPDLHSELNLSSLELGDSALYFCASSVGTASYEQYFGPGTRLTVT.

This sequence joins TRBV7-3 and TRBJ2-3; D is unresolved. V lost 4 bases to trimming and J lost 8 bases, with 10 bases between them. The CDR3 runs 12 residues. Germline V gene lookup returns CDR1 SGHTA and CDR2 FQGTGA. CDR3: CASSYPLGTQYF. CDR3 nucleotides: TGTGCCAGCAGCTACCCCCTAGGTACGCAGTATTTT.

Only one count was recorded for this clone. The chain is built from TRBV28 and TRBJ1-1; perhaps TRBD1 as D (5 bases). Trimming removed 5 bases at V and 6 bases at J, with 13 bases between. The CDR3 sequence is 13 residues long. Germline CDR1 reads MDHEN; CDR2 reads SYDVKM. The CDR3 DNA is TGTGCCAGCAGTCCCCCCGGGGGTGCTGAAGCTTTCTTT. Protein: CASSPPGGAEAFF.

This chain links TRBV6-1 with TRBJ1-2, with 7 bases matching TRBD1. This CDR3 is built from 15 residues. The ends lost 6 bases at V and 1 base at J; junction bases unmatched: 8. Germline V gene data show CDR1 as MNHNS and CDR2 as SASEGT. Written as DNA, the CDR3 is TGTGCCAGCAGGGACCAGGGGGTCCTTAACTATGGCTACACCTTC. Translated: CASRDQGVLNYGYTF.

CDR3 DNA: TGCGCCAGCAGCTTCGATGGTGGTGGAAATGGACCCCTCCACTTT. As protein: CASSFDGGGNGPLHF. The chain recombines TRBV5-1 with TRBJ1-6; D remains unclear. The germline V and J ends were trimmed by 2 bases and 12 bases, with 18 bases remaining between them. CDR3 length: 15 amino acids. Per germline, CDR1 SGHRS and CDR2 YFSETQ.

The J gene is TRBJ1-3, the V gene TRBV5-1; no firm D call. The V and J ends lost 0 bases and 0 bases respectively, with 7 bases between them. This CDR3 has 15 amino acids. The V gene's germline CDR1 is SGHRS and CDR2 YFSETQ. This CDR3 is CASSLDRPSGNTIYF. CDR3 in DNA: TGCGCCAGCAGCTTGGACAGACCCTCTGGAAACACCATATATTTT.

V and J are TRBV9 and TRBJ2-1, with 8 positions matching TRBD2. The CDR3 totals 16 residues. V lost 1 base, J lost 8 bases, and 11 bases stayed unmatched. Germline CDR1 SGDLS, CDR2 YYNGEE. The CDR3 DNA is TGTGCCAGCAGCGTATTTCGCGGGGGGCGGGGCGATGAGCAGTTCTTC. It specifies CASSVFRGGRGDEQFF.

This clone came up a few times. The chain carries TRBV5-4 and TRBJ2-7; maybe TRBD2 (5 bases). CDR1 SGHNT and CDR2 YYREEE come from the germline V gene (reference sequence). Trimming took 5 bases from V and 9 from J, leaving 18 bases between them. The CDR3 length is 13 residues. The CDR3, as DNA: TGTGCCAGCAGTTCGGGATCCCCTACGGCGCAGTACTTC. Protein: CASSSGSPTAQYF.

This chain links TRBV2 with TRBJ2-3; weak D call: TRBD2 (5 bases). Trimming took 3 bases from V and 0 from J, leaving 7 bases between them. The germline CDR1 and CDR2 sequences are SNHLY and FYNNEI. This CDR3 has 14 residues. CDR3 coding DNA: TGTGCCAGCAGTGAGGAGCGGAGCACAGATACGCAGTATTTT. Amino acid sequence: CASSEERSTDTQYF.

The rearrangement links TRBV15 to TRBJ2-7; 8 positions match TRBD1. The J segment lost 2 bases and the V segment lost 0 bases, leaving 18 bases of the junction unmatched. The CDR3 has 20 amino acids. The V gene's germline CDR1 is LNHNV and CDR2 YYDKDF (reference sequence). This CDR3 reads CATSRDPRAGQGHSPYEQYF. The CDR3 DNA reads as TGTGCCACCAGCAGAGATCCCCGCGCCGGACAGGGTCATTCGCCCTACGAGCAGTACTTC.